This TCR beta chain was profiled in a study of monozygotic twins with inflammatory bowel disease (dated by TCRdb to about 2019). As for the study more broadly: The complete study included about 28 monozygotic twin pairs: 19 IBD-discordant Danish pairs and nine German pairs, of which four were IBD-concordant and five were IBD-discordant. The search for disease-associated traits relied mainly on comparing IBD patients with their genetically identical healthy co-twins within discordant pairs. Each individual had, on average, about 151 000 unique TCRalpha sequences and 181 000 unique TCRbeta sequences available for analysis. Paper-wide results and their limitations: Different T cell subtypes could not be distinguished in the analysis. IBD patients had lower TCRbeta repertoire diversity, measured by the inverse Simpson index, than their healthy co-twins. Compared with healthy twins, IBD patients shared fewer clonotypes with other individuals, and the difference was most pronounced in patients with signs of disease activity. Because patients received different immunosuppressive treatments, the repertoires may have picked up extra background noise and variability between individuals. Repertoire similarity did not differ between concordant and discordant twins, which could be due to limited statistical power. The results gave no support for a single strong signal or clonotype linked to IBD.

Turning to this clonotype: Its antigen is not yet known.

From each donor, a roughly 2.7 ml peripheral blood sample was collected into PAXgene tubes and kept at -80 degrees C. Without T cell sorting, total RNA was isolated from whole blood using the PAXgene blood miRNA kit on an automated QIAcube. Deep TCRalpha and TCRbeta repertoire profiling with unique molecular barcoding was performed on peripheral blood of monozygotic twin pairs concordant or discordant for inflammatory bowel disease. For every twin pair, smoking habits were documented, and each individual was categorised as a current, former or never smoker. There are 15 amino acids in the CDR3, from cysteine to phenylalanine inclusive. Only the protein is available. Library method: 5' RACE. Preparation of each TCR library used about 4,000 ng of total RNA. For each sample, cDNA synthesis with SMARTScribe reverse transcriptase was split into eight separate reactions. Unique molecular identifiers containing a 6-nucleotide sample barcode were introduced through template switching during cDNA synthesis. Two nested PCRs of approximately 16 and 10 cycles amplified the TCRalpha and TCRbeta cDNA, and bead purification followed each PCR. Before amplification, cDNA was treated with uracil DNA-glycosylase and purified using the QIAquick PCR purification kit. The second PCR was the step at which Illumina TruSeq-compatible adapters and sample-specific barcodes were added. Library quality and concentration were checked on TapeStation and Qubit, and libraries were pooled at around 4.7 ng each. Pooled libraries were sequenced on an Illumina HiSeq2500 single-index Rapid Run with 2 x 100 bp reads and custom sequencing primers. As for how the authors treated the data: UMI-based consensus assembly with MiGEC version 1.2.6 was used to correct PCR and sequencing errors. MiXCR version 2.1.1 was used for V(D)J alignment, clonotype assembly and CDR3 extraction. To normalise gene usage, clonotype sharing and MAIT/NKT TCR abundance, the analysis used the top 1000, 10 000 and 20 000 clonotypes per sample. After downsampling to 27 000 UMIs, diversity was calculated as the inverse Simpson index using the vegan R package. Paired Mann-Whitney U tests were applied to discordant twin pairs, and Benjamini-Hochberg correction was used for multiple testing. TCRdb reanalyzed the reads, keeping one entry per CDR3 protein sequence and omitting DNA. V and J calls and clone size were set by TCRdb, not the authors. The table for this sample shows about 300,000 distinct CDR3 sequences. The leading ten clones occupy roughly 5.3% of the sample.

The origin of this receptor is a human donor with ulcerative colitis or Crohn's disease, or a healthy co-twin of an affected twin (not recorded which). Specimen: blood. The rearrangement joined TRBV12-3 or TRBV12-4 to TRBJ2-1; TCRdb gives TRBD1 as the D gene, but with no DNA this cannot be confirmed. The CDR3 reads CASSPDRGLYNEQFF.